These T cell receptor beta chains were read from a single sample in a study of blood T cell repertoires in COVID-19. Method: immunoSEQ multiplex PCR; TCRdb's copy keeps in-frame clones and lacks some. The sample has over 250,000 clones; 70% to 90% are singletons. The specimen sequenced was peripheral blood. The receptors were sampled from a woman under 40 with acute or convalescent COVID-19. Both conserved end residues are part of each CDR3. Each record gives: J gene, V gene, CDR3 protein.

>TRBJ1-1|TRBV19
CASYPPVGEEAFF
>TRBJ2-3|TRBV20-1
CSASSSLPPREGRRGSTDTQYF
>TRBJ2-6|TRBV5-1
CASSLDGQSSGANVLTF
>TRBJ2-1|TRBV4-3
CASSRTGGPWDEQFF
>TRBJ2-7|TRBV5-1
CASSPGRGSIAYEQYF
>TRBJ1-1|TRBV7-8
CASSLGARNTEAFF
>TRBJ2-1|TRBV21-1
CASSKGVLAGENNEQFF
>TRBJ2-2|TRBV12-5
CASIPGIYTGELFF
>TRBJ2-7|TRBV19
CASSIRFGSYEQYF
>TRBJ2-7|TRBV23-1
CASNREALNEQYF
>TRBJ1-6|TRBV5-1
CASSLEPGGSNSPLHF
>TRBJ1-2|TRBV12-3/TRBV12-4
CASSLSETDGYTF
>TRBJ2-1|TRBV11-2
CASTKDRNNEQFF
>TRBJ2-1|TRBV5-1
CASSLTGTNAFF
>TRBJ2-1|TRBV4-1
CASSQGVFAGEQFF
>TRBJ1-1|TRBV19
CASSIGRLGPTEAFF
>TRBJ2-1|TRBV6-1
CASLKDTYNEQFF
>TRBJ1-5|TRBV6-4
CASSESPNQPQHF
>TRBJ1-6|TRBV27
CASSLSATGGNSPLHF
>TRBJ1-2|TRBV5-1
CASTTTGTGADGYTF
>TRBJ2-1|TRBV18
CASSPASGRANEQFF
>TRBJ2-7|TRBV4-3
CASSQGVTGKFMHEQYF
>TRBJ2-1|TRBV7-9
CASSLTGASSYNEQFF
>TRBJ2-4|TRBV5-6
CASSLLDSDIQYF
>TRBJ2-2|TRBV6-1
CASSEERTSGTNTGELFF
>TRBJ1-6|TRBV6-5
CASRGGQGNNSPLHF
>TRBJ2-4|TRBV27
CASRRTGKNIQYF
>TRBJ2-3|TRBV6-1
CASSEASRGGLRTDTQYF
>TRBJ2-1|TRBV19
CASSNLARGNEQFF
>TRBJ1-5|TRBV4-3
CASSQDVGQNQPQHF
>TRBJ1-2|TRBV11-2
CASSSPSGTVIYGYTF
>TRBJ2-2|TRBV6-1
CASSDSSGRASVGELFF
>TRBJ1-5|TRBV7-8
CASSLGSRQGGSRNQPQHF
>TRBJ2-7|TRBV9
CASSVTGAGYEQYF
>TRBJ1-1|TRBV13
CASSLNRGRGEMMAFF
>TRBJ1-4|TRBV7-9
CASSLWQGTATNEKLFF
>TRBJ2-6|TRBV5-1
CASSPGLAGVGGANVLTF